The 5 T cell receptor beta chains below were found in one sample sequenced in a study of radiation and T cells in renal cell carcinoma. TCRdb's copy holds only in-frame clones and misses some; the assay was immunoSEQ multiplex PCR. The sample has some 130,000 clones; 70% to 90% are singletons. Time point of the sample: blood 2 weeks post-SBRT. Treatment here: 15 Gy SBRT to primary tumor, nephrectomy 4 weeks later. The sample here was blood, taken from a patient whose treatment included radiotherapy and nephrectomy. The source of these receptors is a woman aged 60-75 years with renal cell carcinoma.

This chain's CDR3 is CASSPLTGGTNEKLFF. The CDR3 nucleotides read TGTGCCAGCTCACCTCTGACAGGGGGAACTAATGAAAAACTGTTTTTT. The chain combines TRBV18 with TRBJ1-4, with 9 bases lining up with TRBD1. J was trimmed by 1 base and V by 3 bases; bases with no gene match: 3. The CDR3 spans 16 residues. Germline CDR1 and CDR2: KGHSH and LQKENI.

The chain employs TRBV28 and TRBJ2-3; a possible D gene is TRBD1 (6 bases). The V and J ends lost 2 bases and 3 bases respectively, with 12 bases between them. Germline V gene data show CDR1 as MDHEN and CDR2 as SYDVKM. The CDR3 runs 15 residues. Here the CDR3 reads CASSLVGQGTDTQYF. The DNA for the CDR3 is TGTGCCAGCAGTTTAGTAGGGCAGGGGACAGATACGCAGTATTTT.

The CDR3 loop is CASSGQGNQPQHF. The CDR3 region has the DNA TGTGCCAGCAGCGGACAGGGCAATCAGCCCCAGCATTTT. J is TRBJ1-5 and V is TRBV7-9; 7 positions agree with TRBD1. CDR1 and CDR2 from the germline V gene are SEHNR and FQNEAQ (reference sequence). The CDR3 is 13 amino acids. The J segment lost 2 bases and the V segment lost 5 bases, leaving 0 bases of the junction unmatched.

The chain uses TRBV6-5 and TRBJ1-1; perhaps TRBD1 as D (6 bases). Germline assignment: CDR1 MNHEY and CDR2 SVGAGI. CDR3 length: 15 residues. The germline V and J ends were trimmed by 8 bases and 3 bases, with 19 bases remaining between them. The CDR3 nucleotides are TGTGCCAGCCAGCTGGGGGGGGCGCGCGACACTGAAGCTTTCTTT. Protein: CASQLGGARDTEAFF.

The genes are TRBV5-1 and TRBJ1-3, with D uncertain. Trimming removed 0 bases from V and 10 bases from J, with 17 bases in between. Germline V gene data show CDR1 as SGHRS and CDR2 as YFSETQ. The length of the CDR3 is 15 residues. CDR3 nucleotides: TGCGCCAGCAGCTTGGGGCCAGGCGACCTGGAGACCATATATTTT. Its protein is CASSLGPGDLETIYF.